These 27 T cell receptor beta chains originate from one sample sequenced in a study of blood T cell repertoires in COVID-19. The table came from immunoSEQ multiplex PCR; TCRdb's copy has only in-frame clones and leaves some out. The sample lists a few hundred thousand clones, approximately 77% seen once, with about 3.9% in the top ten. Sequenced: peripheral blood. These receptors all stem from a woman aged 80 or older with acute or convalescent COVID-19.

This sequence joins TRBV7-2 and TRBJ1-2; D unresolved. Trimming stripped 5 bases from V and 3 bases from J, with 16 bases between. Germline lookup yields CDR1 SGHTA and CDR2 FQGNSA. The CDR3 has 15 residues. The CDR3 nucleotides are TGTGCCAGCAGCCCCGCCCAGGTTAATGACTATGGCTACACCTTC. This encodes CASSPAQVNDYGYTF.

The chain joins TRBV19 to TRBJ1-6, with D hard to call. The CDR3 is 15 residues long. V was shortened by 5 bases and J by 0 bases, with 8 bases between the two germline ends. Germline CDR1 reads LNHDA; CDR2 reads SQIVND (reference sequence). The CDR3 sequence is CASSAMSSYNSPLHF. CDR3 in DNA: TGTGCCAGTAGTGCAATGAGCTCCTATAATTCACCCCTCCACTTT.

The chain joins TRBV6-2 or TRBV6-3 to TRBJ2-1, with D perhaps TRBD2 (7 bases). CDR1 and CDR2 from the germline V gene are MNHEY and SVGEGT. V was trimmed by 8 bases and J by 8 bases, leaving 16 bases between them. The CDR3 contains 13 residues. The CDR3 coding sequence is TGTGCCAGCCGCCGGTCGGGGGGCGATGAGCAGTTCTTC. Its protein is CASRRSGGDEQFF.

The chain couples TRBV19 to TRBJ1-5; TRBD1 agrees at 7 bases. The CDR3 runs 14 residues. CDR1 and CDR2 (germline): LNHDA, SQIVND (reference sequence). The J segment lost 3 bases and the V segment lost 6 bases, leaving 5 bases of the junction unmatched. The CDR3 loop is CASRPTGNNQPQHF. CDR3 sequence (DNA): TGTGCCAGTAGACCGACAGGGAACAATCAGCCCCAGCATTTT.

The gene calls are TRBV12-3 or TRBV12-4 and TRBJ2-7, with TRBD2 identical over 8 bases. Trimming cost V 6 bases and J 7 bases; bases outside gene matches: 8. The CDR3 is made up of 13 amino acids. This CDR3 is CASSPRGVGEQYF. The CDR3 DNA sequence: TGTGCCAGCAGCCCGCGGGGGGTAGGTGAGCAGTACTTC.

The chain carries TRBV6-2 or TRBV6-3 and TRBJ1-4; D not resolved. Deletions cut 2 bases from V and 0 bases from J, with 10 bases between. This CDR3 region has 16 residues. Per the germline V gene, CDR1 is MNHEY and CDR2 is SVGEGT. DNA of the CDR3: TGTGCCAGCAGTTACGATGGAGTATCAACTAATGAAAAACTGTTTTTT. It encodes CASSYDGVSTNEKLFF.

The V and J genes are TRBV12-3 or TRBV12-4 and TRBJ1-1, with D uncertain. The CDR3 is made up of 13 amino acids. Trimming stripped 5 bases from V and 1 base from J, with 8 bases between. CDR3 loop: CASSPPRNTEAFF. The CDR3 DNA follows: TGTGCCAGCAGTCCCCCGCGGAACACTGAAGCTTTCTTT.

This clone appeared a few times. This rearrangement joins TRBV21-1 to TRBJ1-5; no check of the table's D call, TRBD1, against the DNA was made. TRBV21-1 is deemed a pseudogene. There are 14 residues in the CDR3. The CDR3: CATPAGQSNQPQHF. The CDR3 DNA is TGTGCCACCCCAGCAGGGCAGAGCAATCAGCCCCAGCATTTT.

The chain carries TRBV6-6 and TRBJ2-7; 8 nucleotides agree with TRBD2. Germline CDR1 MNHNY, CDR2 SVGAGI (reference sequence). The CDR3 consists of 15 residues. The V and J ends lost 8 bases and 0 bases, in that order; junction bases with no gene match: 9. The CDR3 DNA follows: TGTGCCAGCTCCCAGCCGGGACTAGTCTCCTACGAGCAGTACTTC. Its translation: CASSQPGLVSYEQYF.

The chain combines TRBV20-1 with TRBJ2-1, with D possibly being TRBD1 (5 bases). The germline gives CDR1 DFQATT, CDR2 SNEGSKA (reference sequence). V lost 5 bases to trimming and J lost 5 bases, with 7 bases between them. This CDR3 is 11 amino acids long. The CDR3 DNA is TGCAGTGCTCTAGGGGACAATGAGCAGTTCTTC. Residues: CSALGDNEQFF.

About this clone: An end of the junction does not agree with germline; a read error may underlie this. The chain joins TRBV5-6 to TRBJ2-7; a possible D gene is TRBD1 (6 bases). Germline loops: CDR1 SGHDT, CDR2 YYEEEE. There are 12 residues in the CDR3. The CDR3 spells CASSGGAPTIIF. The CDR3 nucleotides read TGTGCCAGCAGCGGGGGCGCCCCCACAATTATCTTC.

The rearrangement uses TRBV5-1 and TRBJ2-7, with 7 bases lining up with TRBD1. This CDR3 region has 14 residues. V lost 4 bases, J lost 5 bases, and 9 bases stayed unmatched. CDR1 is SGHRS, CDR2 YFSETQ, per germline. Here the CDR3 DNA reads TGCGCCAGCAGCCCCAGACAGGGAGACAACGAGCAGTACTTC. Protein sequence: CASSPRQGDNEQYF. Based on the CDR3 plus reference TRBV5-1 and TRBJ2-7, the full variable domain is KAGVTQTPRYLIKTRGQQVTLSCSPISGHRSVSWYQQTPGQGLQFLFEYFSETQRNKGNFPGRFSGRQFSNSRSEMNVSTLELGDSALYLCASSPRQGDNEQYFGPGTRLTVT.

This clone has just a few counts. J is TRBJ2-7 and V is TRBV11-2, with 7 bases that match TRBD1. With 3 bases clipped from V and 8 bases from J, the junction kept 4 bases outside the gene matches. Germline CDR1 SGHAT, CDR2 FQNNGV. This CDR3 spans 12 amino acids. This CDR3 reads CASSFGDRQQYF. In DNA form, the CDR3 reads TGTGCCAGCAGCTTTGGGGACAGACAGCAGTACTTC.

The gene calls are TRBV4-1 and TRBJ2-1, with TRBD2 matching over 10 bases. Germline V CDR1 and CDR2: MGHRA, YSYEKL. V lost 0 bases to trimming and J lost 8 bases; unmatched junction nucleotides: 7. The CDR3 extends over 16 amino acids. The CDR3 loop reads CASSQEAGGPLDEQFF. The CDR3, as DNA: TGCGCCAGCAGCCAAGAAGCGGGGGGGCCCTTAGATGAGCAGTTCTTC.

This rearrangement joins TRBV5-4 to TRBJ2-1; the match to TRBD2 covers 11 bases. The CDR3 has 17 amino acids. Trimming removed 0 bases from V and 3 bases from J; junction bases left unmatched: 5. CDR1 and CDR2 (germline): SGHNT, YYREEE (reference sequence). CDR3 in DNA: TGTGCCAGCAGCTTGGTCCTAGCGGGGGGCCTCTACAATGAGCAGTTCTTC. Translating it yields CASSLVLAGGLYNEQFF.

This clone turned up a few times. V is TRBV6-2 or TRBV6-3 and J is TRBJ1-4; a weak D match, TRBD1 (5 bases). Germline V gene data show CDR1 as MNHEY and CDR2 as SVGEGT. CDR3 length equals 15 residues. Trimming removed 4 bases from V and 5 bases from J, with 14 bases in between. The CDR3 spells CASSLVREGNEKLFF. In DNA form, the CDR3 reads TGTGCCAGCAGTTTGGTCAGGGAGGGAAATGAAAAACTGTTTTTT.

The CDR3 spells CASSLGRGPGTEAFF. CDR3 sequence (DNA): TGTGCCAGCAGCTTAGGCAGGGGGCCCGGCACTGAAGCTTTCTTT. The V and J genes are TRBV7-8 and TRBJ1-1, with TRBD1 matching 8 bases. CDR1 and CDR2 (germline): SGHVS, FQNEAQ. The V segment lost 1 base and the J segment 4 bases; nucleotides outside the gene matches: 5. The CDR3 sequence is 15 residues long.

This chain joins TRBV11-2 and TRBJ2-5; 10 positions match TRBD2. This CDR3 region has 16 residues. Germline V gene lookup returns CDR1 SGHAT and CDR2 FQNNGV. Trimming took 5 bases from V and 2 from J; bases not matched to a gene: 8. CDR3 amino acids: CASSRGPSGGQETQYF. The CDR3 nucleotides are TGTGCCAGCAGCCGCGGGCCTAGCGGGGGTCAAGAGACCCAGTACTTC. Looking up the rest from reference TRBV11-2 and TRBJ2-5 gives the full variable domain: EAGVAQSPRYKIIEKRQSVAFWCNPISGHATLYWYQQILGQGPKLLIQFQNNGVVDDSQLPKDRFSAERLKGVDSTLKIQPAKLEDSAVYLCASSRGPSGGQETQYFGPGTRLLVL.

This clone was observed once. The genes are TRBV18 and TRBJ2-3; tentative D call: TRBD2 (5 bases). The V gene lost 0 bases and the J gene lost 6 bases, with 10 bases spanning the gap. CDR1 is KGHSH, CDR2 LQKENI, per germline. CDR3 size: 14 residues. The CDR3 coding sequence is TGTGCCAGCTCACCACCGGCTAGCAGGGATACGCAGTATTTT. Its protein is CASSPPASRDTQYF.

The chain couples TRBV7-6 to TRBJ2-3, with 10 bases matching TRBD1. V shed 1 base and J 4 bases; nucleotides not matched to a gene: 8. This CDR3 is built from 17 residues. CDR1 is SGHVS, CDR2 FNYEAQ, per germline. CDR3 residues: CASSLGPGQGFSDTQYF. The CDR3 DNA reads as TGTGCCAGCAGCTTAGGCCCGGGACAGGGGTTTTCAGATACGCAGTATTTT.

The chain combines TRBV7-9 with TRBJ2-1, with 7 bases identical to TRBD1. J was trimmed by 10 bases and V by 1 base; bases with no gene match: 4. Germline V gene sequence: CDR1 SEHNR, CDR2 FQNEAQ (reference sequence). The CDR3 runs 13 residues. CDR3 protein: CASSLGGGGEQFF. The CDR3 nucleotides read TGTGCCAGCAGCTTAGGAGGGGGCGGAGAGCAGTTCTTC.

A few counts support this clone. CDR3 sequence: CASSPVGQSYEQYF. CDR3 sequence (DNA): TGTGCCAGCTCACCAGTAGGACAGTCCTACGAGCAGTACTTC. This chain connects TRBV18 to TRBJ2-7; D might be TRBD1 (6 bases). Germline-derived CDR1 and CDR2 are KGHSH and LQKENI. The CDR3 is 14 amino acids. V was shortened by 2 bases and J by 1 base, with 9 bases between the two germline ends.

The chain uses TRBV4-1 and TRBJ1-1; D gene ambiguous. CDR1 and CDR2 (germline): MGHRA, YSYEKL. There are 17 residues in the CDR3. Deletions cut 0 bases from V and 1 base from J, with 15 bases between. CDR3 DNA: TGCGCCAGCAGCCAAGATAGTTATGACACCGGGAACACTGAAGCTTTCTTT. This sequence encodes CASSQDSYDTGNTEAFF.

The V call is TRBV28, the J call TRBJ1-2; 11 bases fit TRBD1. Germline V gene lookup returns CDR1 MDHEN and CDR2 SYDVKM. CDR3 length: 17 amino acids. V shed 1 base and J 3 bases; nucleotides not matched to a gene: 7. This CDR3 is CASSLYAGQGAHYGYTF. The DNA of the CDR3 is TGTGCCAGCAGTTTATATGCCGGACAGGGGGCACACTATGGCTACACCTTC.

V is TRBV7-6 and J is TRBJ2-1, with D possibly being TRBD2 (7 bases). Trimming shortened V by 6 bases and J by 6 bases, and 21 bases separated the two germline ends. This CDR3 has 16 amino acids. Germline V gene data show CDR1 as SGHVS and CDR2 as FNYEAQ. The CDR3 protein is CASSNNPRGAGNEQFF. The CDR3 region has the DNA TGTGCCAGCAGTAATAACCCCCGGGGGGCTGGCAATGAGCAGTTCTTC.

This clone was found once. The rearrangement uses TRBV15 and TRBJ2-1; 14 positions match TRBD2. The ends lost 0 bases at V and 0 bases at J; junction bases unmatched: 7. Looked up from germline, CDR1 is LNHNV and CDR2 is YYDKDF (reference sequence). CDR3 length: 20 amino acids. Here the CDR3 DNA reads TGTGCCACCAGCAGAGATTGGGGGACTAGCGGGAGAAGCTCCTACAATGAGCAGTTCTTC. It encodes CATSRDWGTSGRSSYNEQFF.

V usage is TRBV2 and J usage is TRBJ2-7; D is perhaps TRBD1 (5 bases). The V gene lost 4 bases and the J gene lost 4 bases, with 11 bases spanning the gap. The germline V gene encodes CDR1 SNHLY and CDR2 FYNNEI. The CDR3 totals 13 residues. The CDR3 spells CASSGDSVYEQYF. The CDR3 region has the DNA TGTGCCAGCAGTGGAGACAGCGTATACGAGCAGTACTTC.